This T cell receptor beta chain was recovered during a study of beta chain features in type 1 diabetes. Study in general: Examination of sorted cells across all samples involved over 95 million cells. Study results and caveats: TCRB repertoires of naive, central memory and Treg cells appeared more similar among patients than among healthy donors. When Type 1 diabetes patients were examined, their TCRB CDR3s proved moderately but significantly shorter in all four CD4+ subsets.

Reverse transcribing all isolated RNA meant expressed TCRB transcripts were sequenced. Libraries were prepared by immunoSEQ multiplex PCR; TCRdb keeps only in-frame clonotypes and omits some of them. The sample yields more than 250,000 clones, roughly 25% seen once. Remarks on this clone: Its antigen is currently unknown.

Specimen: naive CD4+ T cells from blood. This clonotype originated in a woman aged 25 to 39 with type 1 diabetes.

The CDR3 nucleotides are TGTGCCTGGGGACAGGGAAGCTCTGGGGCCAACGTCCTGACTTTC. Protein product: CAWGQGSSGANVLTF. The V call is TRBV30, the J call TRBJ2-6; 8 positions agree with TRBD1. J was trimmed by 0 bases and V by 5 bases; bases with no gene match: 3. The germline CDR1 and CDR2 sequences are GTSNPN and SVGIG (reference sequence). The CDR3 sequence is 15 residues long.